Listed below are T cell receptor beta chains from one sample, sequenced in a study of response to subunit inactivated influenza vaccine. Using its own MiXCR run on the RT-PCR reads, TCRdb lists one record per CDR3 protein. The sample shows about 570,000 distinct CDR3 sequences, 10% to 12% of them seen only once. These sequences were also reported in another study, on T cells expressing NK-cell markers.

The source material was PBMCs from blood, sampled on the day of vaccination. These receptors originate from a man in his fifties or sixties who received an inactivated influenza vaccine. CDR3s include the opening cysteine and the closing phenylalanine or tryptophan. The order of the fields is J gene, clone size, V gene, D gene, CDR3 protein, CDR3 DNA. The D gene is left open where the match is weak. The size of a clone is reported for some rows only, either as once, few or many, or as a class for expanded clones.

J: TRBJ2-7
size: .
V: TRBV30
D: .
CDR3: CAWSEWFYYEQYF
DNA: TGTGCCTGGAGTGAGTGGTTTTACTACGAGCAGTACTTC

J: TRBJ2-5
size: .
V: TRBV12-3/TRBV12-4
D: TRBD2
CDR3: CASRIERGAEETQYF
DNA: TGTGCCAGCAGGATCGAGCGGGGGGCGGAAGAGACCCAGTACTTC

J: TRBJ1-1
size: .
V: TRBV15
D: .
CDR3: CATSRAPEGKTEAFF
DNA: TGTGCCACCAGCAGAGCGCCCGAGGGGAAGACTGAAGCTTTCTTT

J: TRBJ2-2
size: .
V: TRBV20-1
D: .
CDR3: CSASFQGNTGELFF
DNA: TGCAGTGCTAGTTTCCAGGGGAACACCGGGGAGCTGTTTTTT

J: TRBJ2-7
size: few
V: TRBV28
D: .
CDR3: CASSLVGADYEQYF
DNA: TGTGCCAGCAGTCTTGTTGGGGCGGACTACGAGCAGTACTTC

J: TRBJ1-1
size: .
V: TRBV5-6
D: TRBD1
CDR3: CASSLIGTGVGDTEAFF
DNA: TGTGCCAGCAGCTTGATCGGGACAGGGGTGGGTGACACTGAAGCTTTCTTT

J: TRBJ2-7
size: few
V: TRBV29-1
D: TRBD2
CDR3: CSALRGDEQYF
DNA: TGCAGCGCCCTCCGGGGGGACGAGCAGTACTTC

J: TRBJ2-1
size: .
V: TRBV28
D: TRBD2
CDR3: CASSTTTGLAKTYNEQFF
DNA: TGTGCCAGCAGTACCACCACGGGACTAGCGAAAACCTACAATGAGCAGTTCTTC

J: TRBJ2-3
size: .
V: TRBV28
D: .
CDR3: CASSPEWGSTDTQYF
DNA: TGTGCCAGCAGTCCTGAGTGGGGATCCACAGATACGCAGTATTTT

J: TRBJ2-2
size: few
V: TRBV4-2
D: .
CDR3: CASSQRHPPTGELFF
DNA: TGTGCCAGCAGCCAAAGACACCCTCCTACCGGGGAGCTGTTTTTT

J: TRBJ1-5
size: few
V: TRBV12-3/TRBV12-4
D: TRBD1
CDR3: CASSLATGGSNQPQHF
DNA: TGTGCCAGCAGTTTAGCGACAGGGGGTAGCAATCAGCCCCAGCATTTT

J: TRBJ2-7
size: many
V: TRBV12-5
D: .
CDR3: CASDQQRSSYEQYF
DNA: TGTGCTAGTGACCAACAGCGAAGCTCCTACGAGCAGTACTTC

J: TRBJ2-2
size: few
V: TRBV24-1
D: TRBD2
CDR3: CATSGAGTSGSRDGELFF
DNA: TGTGCCACCAGTGGAGCCGGGACTAGCGGGAGTAGGGACGGGGAGCTGTTTTTT

J: TRBJ2-7
size: few
V: TRBV4-1
D: .
CDR3: CASSQETDPSYEQYF
DNA: TGCGCCAGCAGCCAAGAGACGGATCCTTCCTACGAGCAGTACTTC

J: TRBJ2-7
size: few
V: TRBV5-1
D: .
CDR3: CASTRTNTYEQYF
DNA: TGCGCCAGCACCAGGACAAACACCTACGAGCAGTACTTC

J: TRBJ2-3
size: few
V: TRBV10-3
D: TRBD1
CDR3: CAISRDRADTQYF
DNA: TGTGCCATCAGTCGGGACAGGGCAGATACGCAGTATTTT

J: TRBJ2-5
size: few
V: TRBV21-1
D: .
CDR3: CASSKCLARGPGLAGDLYQETQYF
DNA: TGTGCCAGCAGCAAATGTCTGGCGCGGGGTCCGGGACTAGCGGGAGATCTGTACCAAGAGACCCAGTACTTC

J: TRBJ2-3
size: few
V: TRBV29-1
D: .
CDR3: CSVDSGGGTDTQYF
DNA: TGCAGCGTTGATTCTGGGGGCGGCACAGATACGCAGTATTTT

J: TRBJ2-2
size: many
V: TRBV6-1
D: .
CDR3: CASSEAGSATGELFF
DNA: TGTGCCAGCAGCGAAGCCGGGAGCGCGACCGGGGAGCTGTTTTTT

J: TRBJ1-2
size: .
V: TRBV28
D: .
CDR3: CASSFGQKLLYGYTF
DNA: TGTGCCAGCAGTTTCGGACAGAAGCTTCTATATGGCTACACCTTC

J: TRBJ2-1
size: .
V: TRBV15
D: .
CDR3: CATSGTYNEQFF
DNA: TGTGCCACCAGCGGGACTTACAATGAGCAGTTCTTC

J: TRBJ2-7
size: .
V: TRBV27
D: .
CDR3: CASSSPGLSYEQYF
DNA: TGTGCCAGCAGTTCTCCGGGACTTTCCTACGAGCAGTACTTC

J: TRBJ2-1
size: few
V: TRBV20-1
D: .
CDR3: CSARGGQGYNEQFF
DNA: TGCAGTGCTAGAGGCGGGCAGGGTTACAATGAGCAGTTCTTC

J: TRBJ2-3
size: .
V: TRBV20-1
D: .
CDR3: CSATSQEEVTDTQYF
DNA: TGCAGTGCTACATCCCAGGAGGAGGTCACAGATACGCAGTATTTT

J: TRBJ1-3
size: .
V: TRBV25-1
D: TRBD1
CDR3: CASRGDRAGGNTIYF
DNA: TGTGCCAGCAGGGGGGACAGGGCCGGTGGAAACACCATATATTTT

J: TRBJ2-7
size: .
V: TRBV28
D: .
CDR3: CASSLDEQYF
DNA: TGTGCCAGCAGTTTAGACGAGCAGTACTTC

J: TRBJ2-7
size: few
V: TRBV9
D: .
CDR3: CASSLDQGRYEQYF
DNA: TGTGCCAGCAGCCTAGACCAGGGGAGGTACGAGCAGTACTTC

J: TRBJ2-1
size: .
V: TRBV6-2/TRBV6-3
D: .
CDR3: CASSPRSTGSSYNEQFF
DNA: TGTGCCAGCAGCCCGCGATCCACAGGCAGCTCCTACAATGAGCAGTTCTTC

J: TRBJ1-3
size: few
V: TRBV20-1
D: .
CDR3: CSARRHGSGNTIYF
DNA: TGCAGTGCTAGGAGACACGGCTCTGGAAACACCATATATTTT

J: TRBJ2-3
size: .
V: TRBV12-3/TRBV12-4
D: .
CDR3: CASSLLPLDRSNTDTQYF
DNA: TGTGCCAGCAGTTTATTGCCCCTAGACAGGTCCAACACAGATACGCAGTATTTT

J: TRBJ1-1
size: .
V: TRBV7-9
D: .
CDR3: CASSFTRGHTEAFF
DNA: TGTGCCAGCAGCTTCACCAGGGGCCACACTGAAGCTTTCTTT

J: TRBJ2-1
size: .
V: TRBV29-1
D: TRBD2
CDR3: CSGAVVAGAYNEQFF
DNA: TGCAGCGGGGCGGTCGTAGCGGGCGCCTACAATGAGCAGTTCTTC

J: TRBJ2-1
size: many
V: TRBV7-6
D: TRBD1
CDR3: CASSLVQGYNEQFF
DNA: TGTGCCAGCAGCTTAGTACAGGGGTACAATGAGCAGTTCTTC

J: TRBJ1-1
size: few
V: TRBV6-2/TRBV6-3
D: .
CDR3: CASSYGSNTEAFF
DNA: TGTGCCAGCAGTTACGGTAGTAACACTGAAGCTTTCTTT

J: TRBJ2-2
size: many
V: TRBV6-5
D: .
CDR3: CASGYVGELFF
DNA: TGTGCCAGCGGCTACGTCGGGGAGCTGTTTTTT

J: TRBJ2-5
size: .
V: TRBV20-1
D: .
CDR3: CSAEAERSWETQYF
DNA: TGCAGTGCGGAGGCTGAACGATCATGGGAGACCCAGTACTTC

J: TRBJ2-4
size: .
V: TRBV27
D: .
CDR3: CASSLRGLTNIQYF
DNA: TGTGCCAGCAGTCTACGAGGACTGACTAACATTCAGTACTTC

J: TRBJ1-1
size: many
V: TRBV5-1
D: .
CDR3: CASSLESGLNTEAFF
DNA: TGCGCCAGCAGCTTGGAATCAGGGCTAAACACTGAAGCTTTCTTT

J: TRBJ2-7
size: few
V: TRBV27
D: .
CDR3: CASSLSPQNYEQYF
DNA: TGTGCCAGCAGTTTATCTCCACAGAACTACGAGCAGTACTTC

J: TRBJ2-1
size: .
V: TRBV4-2
D: .
CDR3: CASSQYISSYNEQFF
DNA: TGTGCCAGCAGCCAATACATAAGCTCCTACAATGAGCAGTTCTTC

J: TRBJ2-6
size: many
V: TRBV7-9
D: .
CDR3: CASGDSGANVLTF
DNA: TGTGCCAGTGGAGACTCTGGGGCCAACGTCCTGACTTTC

J: TRBJ2-1
size: .
V: TRBV24-1
D: .
CDR3: CATGLYNEQFF
DNA: TGTGCCACCGGACTATACAATGAGCAGTTCTTC

J: TRBJ2-2
size: .
V: TRBV20-1
D: TRBD2
CDR3: CSATGTSRSTGELFF
DNA: TGCAGTGCAACCGGGACTAGCAGGAGCACCGGGGAGCTGTTTTTT

J: TRBJ2-7
size: few
V: TRBV28
D: .
CDR3: CASSLHPSSYEQYF
DNA: TGTGCCAGCAGTTTACACCCTAGCTCCTACGAGCAGTACTTC

J: TRBJ2-1
size: .
V: TRBV6-5
D: .
CDR3: CASSFLHEQFF
DNA: TGTGCCAGCAGTTTTTTACATGAGCAGTTCTTC

J: TRBJ2-7
size: few
V: TRBV12-3/TRBV12-4
D: TRBD2
CDR3: CASSSGELAGTYEQYF
DNA: TGTGCCAGCAGCAGTGGGGAACTAGCGGGAACCTACGAGCAGTACTTC

J: TRBJ1-6
size: .
V: TRBV10-3
D: .
CDR3: CAISAGLDNSPLHF
DNA: TGTGCCATCAGTGCGGGACTCGACAATTCACCCCTCCACTTT

J: TRBJ2-1
size: .
V: TRBV7-6
D: TRBD2
CDR3: CASSLVRGGSYNEQFF
DNA: TGTGCCAGCAGCTTAGTACGGGGGGGTTCCTACAATGAGCAGTTCTTC

J: TRBJ1-2
size: few
V: TRBV3-1
D: .
CDR3: CASSPRGARGYGYTF
DNA: TGTGCCAGCAGCCCACGAGGGGCCCGAGGCTATGGCTACACCTTC

J: TRBJ1-1
size: few
V: TRBV3-1
D: .
CDR3: CASSQVIKGEAFF
DNA: TGTGCCAGCAGCCAAGTGATAAAAGGGGAAGCTTTCTTT

J: TRBJ2-2
size: .
V: TRBV5-1
D: .
CDR3: CASSPARPSNTGELFF
DNA: TGCGCCAGCAGCCCAGCCAGGCCTTCGAACACCGGGGAGCTGTTTTTT

J: TRBJ2-2
size: .
V: TRBV6-1
D: TRBD2
CDR3: CASSALAGTNTGELFF
DNA: TGTGCCAGCAGTGCGCTAGCGGGAACGAACACCGGGGAGCTGTTTTTT

J: TRBJ2-1
size: few
V: TRBV19
D: .
CDR3: CASRVGGSYNEQFF
DNA: TGTGCCAGTAGGGTCGGTGGCTCCTACAATGAGCAGTTCTTC

J: TRBJ1-1
size: few
V: TRBV4-1
D: TRBD1
CDR3: CASSREGTGNTEAFF
DNA: TGCGCCAGCAGTCGAGAGGGGACAGGGAACACTGAAGCTTTCTTT

J: TRBJ1-1
size: many
V: TRBV5-1
D: TRBD1
CDR3: CASSRGQGTEAFF
DNA: TGCGCCAGCAGCAGGGGACAGGGCACTGAAGCTTTCTTT

J: TRBJ1-6
size: few
V: TRBV5-1
D: TRBD1
CDR3: CASSLGTDRDSYNSPLHF
DNA: TGCGCCAGCAGCTTGGGGACGGACAGGGACTCCTATAATTCACCCCTCCACTTT

J: TRBJ2-3
size: .
V: TRBV20-1
D: TRBD2
CDR3: CSATSGGGDTQYF
DNA: TGCAGTGCTACCAGTGGGGGGGGGGATACGCAGTATTTT

J: TRBJ1-2
size: .
V: TRBV28
D: .
CDR3: CASSLSSGYGYTF
DNA: TGTGCCAGCAGTTTGTCGAGTGGCTATGGCTACACCTTC

J: TRBJ2-3
size: .
V: TRBV9
D: TRBD2
CDR3: CASSPTGGGDTQYF
DNA: TGTGCCAGCAGCCCCACGGGGGGGGGAGATACGCAGTATTTT

J: TRBJ1-2
size: few
V: TRBV7-2
D: .
CDR3: CASSLETAFYGYTF
DNA: TGTGCCAGCAGCTTAGAGACAGCGTTCTATGGCTACACCTTC